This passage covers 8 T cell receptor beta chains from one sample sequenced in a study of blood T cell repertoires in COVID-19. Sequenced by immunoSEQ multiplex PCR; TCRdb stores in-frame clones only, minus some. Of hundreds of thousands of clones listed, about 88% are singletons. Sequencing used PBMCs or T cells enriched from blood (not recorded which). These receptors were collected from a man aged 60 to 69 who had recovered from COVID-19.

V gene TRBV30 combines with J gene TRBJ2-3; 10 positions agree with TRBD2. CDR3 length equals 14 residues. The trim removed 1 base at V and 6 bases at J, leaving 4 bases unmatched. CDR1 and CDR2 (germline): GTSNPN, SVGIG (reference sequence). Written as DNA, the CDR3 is TGTGCCTGGAGTGGTCTGACTAGCGGGGATACGCAGTATTTT. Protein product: CAWSGLTSGDTQYF.

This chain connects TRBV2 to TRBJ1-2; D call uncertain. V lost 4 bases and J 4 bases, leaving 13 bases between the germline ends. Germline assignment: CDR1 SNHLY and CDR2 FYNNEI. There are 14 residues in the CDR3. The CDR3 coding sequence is TGTGCCAGCAGTGCTGAGGGATCTGTCTATGGCTACACCTTC. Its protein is CASSAEGSVYGYTF.

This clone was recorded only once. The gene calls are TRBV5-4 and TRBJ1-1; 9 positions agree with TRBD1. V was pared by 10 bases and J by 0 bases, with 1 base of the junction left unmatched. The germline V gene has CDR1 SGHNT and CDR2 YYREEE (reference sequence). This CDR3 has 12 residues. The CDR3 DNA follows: TGTGCCGGACAGGGGATGAACACTGAAGCTTTCTTT. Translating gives CAGQGMNTEAFF.

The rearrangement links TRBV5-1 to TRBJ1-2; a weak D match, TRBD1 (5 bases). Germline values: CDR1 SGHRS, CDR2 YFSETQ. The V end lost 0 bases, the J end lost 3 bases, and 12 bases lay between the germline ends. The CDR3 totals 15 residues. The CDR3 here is CASSLEGWGDYGYTF. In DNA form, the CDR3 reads TGCGCCAGCAGCTTGGAAGGGTGGGGGGACTATGGCTACACCTTC.

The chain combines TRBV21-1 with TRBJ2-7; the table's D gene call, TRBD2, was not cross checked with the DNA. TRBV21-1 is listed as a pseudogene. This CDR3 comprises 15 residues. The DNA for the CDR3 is TGTGCCAGCAGCAAAACTAGCGGGAGCTCCTACGAGCAGTACTTC. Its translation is CASSKTSGSSYEQYF.

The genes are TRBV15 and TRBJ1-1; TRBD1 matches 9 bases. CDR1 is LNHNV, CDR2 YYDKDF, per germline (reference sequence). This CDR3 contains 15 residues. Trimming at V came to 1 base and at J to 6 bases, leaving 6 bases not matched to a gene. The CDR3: CATSRGGGTGPEAFF. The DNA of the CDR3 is TGTGCCACCAGCAGAGGTGGGGGGACAGGGCCTGAAGCTTTCTTT.

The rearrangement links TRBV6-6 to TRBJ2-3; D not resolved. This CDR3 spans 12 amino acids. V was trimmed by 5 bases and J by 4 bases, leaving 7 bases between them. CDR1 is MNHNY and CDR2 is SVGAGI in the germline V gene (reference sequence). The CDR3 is CASSKPPDTQYF. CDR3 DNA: TGTGCCAGCAGTAAGCCCCCAGATACGCAGTATTTT.

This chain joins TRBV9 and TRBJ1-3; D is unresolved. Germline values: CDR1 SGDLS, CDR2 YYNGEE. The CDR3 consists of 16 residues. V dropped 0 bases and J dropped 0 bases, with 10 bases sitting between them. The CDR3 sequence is CASSVEGGNSGNTIYF. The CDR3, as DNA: TGTGCCAGCAGCGTAGAAGGAGGGAACTCTGGAAACACCATATATTTT. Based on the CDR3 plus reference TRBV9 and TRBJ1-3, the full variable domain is DSGVTQTPKHLITATGQRVTLRCSPRSGDLSVYWYQQSLDQGLQFLIQYYNGEERAKGNILERFSAQQFPDLHSELNLSSLELGDSALYFCASSVEGGNSGNTIYFGEGSWLTVV.